This TCR beta chain was captured by sequencing in a study of Ad26.COV2.S vaccination and SARS-CoV-2 variants. General study findings and limits: Non-spike TCR breadth did not differ much between vaccine and placebo recipients. The breadth of spike-specific CD8+ and CD4+ T cell responses after vaccination was reportedly substantial.

Regarding this clone: The antigen remains unidentified.

The protocol was immunoSEQ multiplex PCR, while the TCRdb copy is restricted to in-frame clones and leaves out a portion. The sample contains about 500,000 clones, roughly nine tenths of which appear only once. Stated treatment: over 15 received Ad26.COV2.S at low or high dose, single or two shots; roughly five received placebo; per-sample allocation not given. The study sampled participants on day 63 after the first vaccine or placebo injection. SARS-CoV-2 spike from the Wuhan strain was encoded by the vaccine, an Ad26 vector. This CDR3 spans 13 amino acids. Deletions cut 0 bases from V and 9 bases from J, with 10 bases between. The germline V gene encodes CDR1 SGHTS and CDR2 YDEGEE.

The chain recombines TRBV5-8 with TRBJ2-1; no clear D. The source material was peripheral blood, sampled in a trial of Ad26.COV2.S vaccine versus placebo. The sequence was collected from a person aged 18-60 years who received the Ad26.COV2.S COVID-19 vaccine or a placebo. This CDR3 is CASSLGLGTEQFF. CDR3 nucleotides: TGTGCCAGCAGCTTGGGGCTAGGCACTGAGCAGTTCTTC.